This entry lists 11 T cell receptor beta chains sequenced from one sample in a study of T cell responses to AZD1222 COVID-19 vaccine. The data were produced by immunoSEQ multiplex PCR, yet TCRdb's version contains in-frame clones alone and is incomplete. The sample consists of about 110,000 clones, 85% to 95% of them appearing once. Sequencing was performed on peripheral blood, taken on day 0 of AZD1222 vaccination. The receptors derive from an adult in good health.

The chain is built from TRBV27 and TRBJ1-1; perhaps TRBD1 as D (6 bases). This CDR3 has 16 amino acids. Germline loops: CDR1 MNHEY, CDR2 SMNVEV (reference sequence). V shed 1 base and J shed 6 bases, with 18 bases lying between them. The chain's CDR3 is CASSLFWGRRKSEAFF. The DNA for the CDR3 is TGTGCCAGCAGTTTATTCTGGGGGCGGCGCAAATCTGAAGCTTTCTTT.

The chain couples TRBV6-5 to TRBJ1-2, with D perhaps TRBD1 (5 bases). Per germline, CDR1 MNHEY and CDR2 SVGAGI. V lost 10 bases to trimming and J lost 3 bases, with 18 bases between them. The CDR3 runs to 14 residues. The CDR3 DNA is TGTGCCACCACAGACAGTTTCTCCTACTATGGCTACACCTTC. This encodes CATTDSFSYYGYTF.

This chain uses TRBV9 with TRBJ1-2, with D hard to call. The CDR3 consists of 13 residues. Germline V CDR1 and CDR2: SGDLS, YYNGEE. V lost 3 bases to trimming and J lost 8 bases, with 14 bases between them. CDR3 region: CASSATDPRGYTF. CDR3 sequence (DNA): TGTGCCAGCAGCGCGACGGATCCACGGGGCTACACCTTC.

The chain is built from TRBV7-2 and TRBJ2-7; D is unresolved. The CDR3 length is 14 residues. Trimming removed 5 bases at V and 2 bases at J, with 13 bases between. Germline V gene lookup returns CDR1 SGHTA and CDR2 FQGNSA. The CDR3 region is CASSPRLVPYEQYF. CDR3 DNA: TGTGCCAGCAGCCCACGACTTGTTCCCTACGAGCAGTACTTC.

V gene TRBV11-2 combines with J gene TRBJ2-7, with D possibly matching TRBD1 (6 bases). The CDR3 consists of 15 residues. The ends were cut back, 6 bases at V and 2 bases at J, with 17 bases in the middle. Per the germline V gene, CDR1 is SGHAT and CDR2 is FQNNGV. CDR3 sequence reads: CASRLLGTPPYEQYF. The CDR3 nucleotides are TGTGCCAGCAGGCTTCTAGGGACACCCCCCTACGAGCAGTACTTC.

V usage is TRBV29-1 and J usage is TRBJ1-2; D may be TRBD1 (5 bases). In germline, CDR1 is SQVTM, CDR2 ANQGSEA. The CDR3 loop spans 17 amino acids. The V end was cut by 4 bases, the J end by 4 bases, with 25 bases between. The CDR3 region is CSVGVLEGPLPFYGYTF. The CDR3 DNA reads TGCAGCGTTGGGGTGTTGGAGGGGCCTCTACCCTTCTATGGCTACACCTTC.

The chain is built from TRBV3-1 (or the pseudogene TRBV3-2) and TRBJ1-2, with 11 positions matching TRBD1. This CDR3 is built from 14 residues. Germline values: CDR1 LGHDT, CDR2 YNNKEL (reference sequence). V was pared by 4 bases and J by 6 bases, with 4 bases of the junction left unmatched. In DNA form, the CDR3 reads TGTGCCAGCAGCCTCCGGACAGGGGGCAATGGCTACACCTTC. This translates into CASSLRTGGNGYTF.

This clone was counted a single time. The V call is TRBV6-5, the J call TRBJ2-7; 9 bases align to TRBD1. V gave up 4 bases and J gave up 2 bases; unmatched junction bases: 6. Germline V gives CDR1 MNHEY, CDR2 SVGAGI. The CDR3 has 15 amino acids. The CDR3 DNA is TGTGCCAGCAGTTCAGCGCGACAGGGGGCCTACGAGCAGTACTTC. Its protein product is CASSSARQGAYEQYF.

The CDR3 sequence: CASTGVATNEKLFF. The DNA of the CDR3 is TGTGCCAGTACAGGGGTGGCAACTAATGAAAAACTGTTTTTT. This chain connects TRBV19 to TRBJ1-4; perhaps TRBD1 as D (6 bases). CDR1 is LNHDA and CDR2 is SQIVND in the germline V gene (reference sequence). Trimming left V 7 bases short and J 0 bases short, with 9 bases between. The CDR3 sequence is 14 residues long.

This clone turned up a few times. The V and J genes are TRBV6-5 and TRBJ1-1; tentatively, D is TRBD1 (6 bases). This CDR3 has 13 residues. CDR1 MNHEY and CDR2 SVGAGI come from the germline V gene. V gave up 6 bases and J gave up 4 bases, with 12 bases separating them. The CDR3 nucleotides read TGTGCCAGCAGGGGGGCTGGGACCACTGAAGCTTTCTTT. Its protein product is CASRGAGTTEAFF.

The CDR3 bases are TGTGCCAGTAGTATCAGCGTTAACTATGGCTACACCTTC. Amino acids: CASSISVNYGYTF. This sequence joins TRBV19 and TRBJ1-2; no reliable D call. The V gene lost 3 bases and the J gene lost 1 base, with 6 bases spanning the gap. Germline values: CDR1 LNHDA, CDR2 SQIVND (reference sequence). CDR3 length: 13 residues.